The following is a TCR beta chain sequence with its context. Method: immunoSEQ multiplex PCR; TCRdb's copy keeps in-frame clones and lacks some. The table lists approximately 190,000 clones, around 90% of them singletons. The sample belongs to a study of blood T cell repertoires in COVID-19. Looked up from germline, CDR1 is MDHEN and CDR2 is SYDVKM. V shed 10 bases and J 2 bases; nucleotides not matched to a gene: 1. The CDR3 spans 11 residues. The TCR was taken from a man aged 40-55 years with active or convalescent COVID-19. The sequenced sample was peripheral blood. This rearrangement joins TRBV28 to TRBJ2-7; 8 bases align to TRBD1. The CDR3: CATRGPYEQYF. CDR3 sequence (DNA): TGTGCCACCAGGGGGCCCTACGAGCAGTACTTC.